This T cell receptor (beta chain) was documented in a study of glioma-infiltrating T cells. TCR alpha and beta CDR3 regions were amplified from RNA using iRepertoire nested multiplex PCR. TCRdb redid the calling of the multiplex PCR reads with MiXCR, one entry per CDR3 protein. This table has over 80,000 distinct CDR3 sequences, around 42% appearing once. This clonotype was detected many times. The antigen is undetermined. V lost 4 bases and J lost 5, with 11 bases in between. CDR3 size: 13 residues. Germline values: CDR1 MNHEY, CDR2 SVGEGT. Study-wide results and limits: Non-neoplastic patients had below-expected tissue-blood divergence, while all gliomas exceeded expectation. Very few CDR3 sequences were shared between tissue and blood.

Sequencing was carried out using glioma tissue, nonneoplastic brain tissue, or PBMCs (not recorded which). This chain joins TRBV6-2 or TRBV6-3 and TRBJ2-5; TRBD2 might be the D (6 bases). The TCR originated in a human donor with low-grade glioma or glioblastoma, undergoing nonglioma brain surgery, or in good health (not recorded which). DNA for the CDR3: TGTGCCAGCAGTTGGAGGGCCTGGGAGACCCAGTACTTC. It translates to CASSWRAWETQYF.